The clone carrying this T cell receptor beta chain was seen a single time. The data were obtained in a study of blood T cell repertoires in COVID-19. Whole-study context: Spain, Italy and the United States supplied samples that represented acute and convalescent COVID-19. PBMCs, B-cell-depleted T cells, or T cells were the source of the cDNA or gDNA that made up the material.

Trimming took 1 base from V and 5 from J, leaving 11 bases between them. Looked up from germline, CDR1 is KGHSH and CDR2 is LQKENI. The CDR3 has 14 amino acids. As handled by the study authors: Scientists estimated how many nucleated cells there were by amplifying reference gene primers. Generated by immunoSEQ multiplex PCR, the TCRdb table keeps only in-frame clones and is missing some. V and J calls and clone size are copied from that table; D and trimming were computed from the DNA. The data contain over 65,000 clones, over 70% of them singletons. The sample taken for sequencing was peripheral blood. This TCR derives from a woman aged 35 to 49 with active or convalescent COVID-19. The genes are TRBV18 and TRBJ1-2; maybe TRBD1 (6 bases). The CDR3 loop reads CASSPLTGDYGYTF. The DNA of the CDR3 is TGTGCCAGCTCACCACTGACAGGTGATTATGGCTACACCTTC.